This section outlines one T cell receptor (beta chain) sequence together with its context. The data were obtained in a study of blood T cell repertoires in COVID-19. Here immunoSEQ multiplex PCR was the method, and the copy in TCRdb shows in-frame clones only, minus some. This table has 40,000 or so clones, 70% to 90% appearing once. Trimming cost V 6 bases and J 1 base, with 12 bases left between them. The CDR3 runs 14 residues. Germline V CDR1 and CDR2: MNHEY, SMNVEV (reference sequence). The chain uses TRBV27 and TRBJ1-1; unclear D gene. The sample taken for sequencing was peripheral blood. This clonotype originated in a man aged 55-75 years with COVID-19, enrolled during active disease. CDR3 sequence (DNA): TGTGCCAGCAGGTTGAACAGACAGAACACTGAAGCTTTCTTT. Residues: CASRLNRQNTEAFF.